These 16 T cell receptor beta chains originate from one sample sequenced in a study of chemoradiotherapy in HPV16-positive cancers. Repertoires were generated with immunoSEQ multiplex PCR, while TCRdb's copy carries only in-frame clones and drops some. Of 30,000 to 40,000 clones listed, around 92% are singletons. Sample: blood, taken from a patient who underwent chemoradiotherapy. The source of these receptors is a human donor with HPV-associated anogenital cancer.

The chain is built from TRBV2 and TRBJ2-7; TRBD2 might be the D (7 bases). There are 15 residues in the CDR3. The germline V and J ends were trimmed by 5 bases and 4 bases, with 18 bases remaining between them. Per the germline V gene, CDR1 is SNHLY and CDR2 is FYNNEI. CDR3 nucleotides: TGTGCCAGCAGTAGGGGGGGGGTTTTGGAATACGAGCAGTACTTC. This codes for CASSRGGVLEYEQYF.

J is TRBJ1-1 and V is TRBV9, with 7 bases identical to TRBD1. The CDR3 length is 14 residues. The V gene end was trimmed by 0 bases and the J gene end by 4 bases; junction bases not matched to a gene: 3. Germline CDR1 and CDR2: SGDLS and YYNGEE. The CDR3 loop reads CASSVGTGPTEAFF. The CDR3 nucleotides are TGTGCCAGCAGCGTAGGGACAGGCCCCACTGAAGCTTTCTTT.

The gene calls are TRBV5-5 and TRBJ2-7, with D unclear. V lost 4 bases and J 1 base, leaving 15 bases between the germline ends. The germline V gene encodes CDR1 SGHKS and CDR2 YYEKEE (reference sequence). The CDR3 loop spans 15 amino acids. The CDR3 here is CASSENSFPSYEQYF. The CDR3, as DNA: TGTGCCAGCAGCGAGAACAGTTTCCCTTCCTACGAGCAGTACTTC.

The CDR3 DNA reads as TGTGCCAGCGGCTCTCTAGGAAACACCATATATTTT. Its protein is CASGSLGNTIYF. The rearrangement links TRBV9 to TRBJ1-3; D is undetermined. Germline CDR1 SGDLS, CDR2 YYNGEE. The CDR3 totals 12 residues. V dropped 7 bases and J dropped 4 bases, with 9 bases sitting between them.

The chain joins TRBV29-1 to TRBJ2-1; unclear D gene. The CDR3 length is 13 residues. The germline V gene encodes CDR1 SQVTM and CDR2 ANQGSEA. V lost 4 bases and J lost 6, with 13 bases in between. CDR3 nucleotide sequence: TGCAGCGTTGCTTTACGCCACGTCAATGAGCAGTTCTTC. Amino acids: CSVALRHVNEQFF.

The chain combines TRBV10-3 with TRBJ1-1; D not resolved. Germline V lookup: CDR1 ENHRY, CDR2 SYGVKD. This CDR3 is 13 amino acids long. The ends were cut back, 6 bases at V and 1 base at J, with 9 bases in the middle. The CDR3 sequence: CAISLEENTEAFF. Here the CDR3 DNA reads TGTGCCATCAGCCTCGAAGAGAACACTGAAGCTTTCTTT.

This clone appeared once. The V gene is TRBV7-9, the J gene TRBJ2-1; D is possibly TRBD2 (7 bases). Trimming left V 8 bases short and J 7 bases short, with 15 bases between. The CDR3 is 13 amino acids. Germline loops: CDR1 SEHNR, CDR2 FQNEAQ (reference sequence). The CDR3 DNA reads TGTGCCAGCTCCCTCCGGGGGGCGAATGAGCAGTTCTTC. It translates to CASSLRGANEQFF.

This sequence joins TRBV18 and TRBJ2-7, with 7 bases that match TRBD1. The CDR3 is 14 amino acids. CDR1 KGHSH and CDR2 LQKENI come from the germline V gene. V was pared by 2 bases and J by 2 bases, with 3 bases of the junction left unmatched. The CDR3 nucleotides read TGTGCCAGCTCACCAGTGACAGGGACCTACGAGCAGTACTTC. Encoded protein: CASSPVTGTYEQYF.

The CDR3 region has the DNA TGTGCCAGCAGTGTCGTCGGCGGGGGGTCCTACAATGAGCAGTTCTTC. It specifies CASSVVGGGSYNEQFF. The V call is TRBV6-1, the J call TRBJ2-1, with 8 bases identical to TRBD2. V shed 4 bases and J 1 base; nucleotides not matched to a gene: 6. Germline V gene lookup returns CDR1 MNHNS and CDR2 SASEGT. This CDR3 contains 16 residues.

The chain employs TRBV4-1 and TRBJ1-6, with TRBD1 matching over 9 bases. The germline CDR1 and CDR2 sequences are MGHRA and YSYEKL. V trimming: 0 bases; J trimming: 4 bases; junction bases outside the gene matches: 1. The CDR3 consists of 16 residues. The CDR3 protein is CASSQEGTGYNSPLHF. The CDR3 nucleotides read TGCGCCAGCAGCCAAGAGGGGACAGGGTATAATTCACCCCTCCACTTT.

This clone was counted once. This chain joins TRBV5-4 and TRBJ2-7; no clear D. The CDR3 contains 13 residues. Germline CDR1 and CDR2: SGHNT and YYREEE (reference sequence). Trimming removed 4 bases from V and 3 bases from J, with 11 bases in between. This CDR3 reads CASSPTTSYEQYF. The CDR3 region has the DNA TGTGCCAGCAGCCCCACTACGAGCTACGAGCAGTACTTC.

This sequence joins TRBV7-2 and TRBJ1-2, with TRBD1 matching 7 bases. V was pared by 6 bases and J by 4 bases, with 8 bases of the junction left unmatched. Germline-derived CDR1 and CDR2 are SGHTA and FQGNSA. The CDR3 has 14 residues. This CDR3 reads CASSNPGQTYGYTF. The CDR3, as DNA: TGTGCCAGCAGTAACCCGGGACAGACCTATGGCTACACCTTC.

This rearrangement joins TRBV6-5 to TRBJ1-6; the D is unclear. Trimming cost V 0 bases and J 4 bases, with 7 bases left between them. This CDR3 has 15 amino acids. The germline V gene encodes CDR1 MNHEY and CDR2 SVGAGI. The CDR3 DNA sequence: TGTGCCAGCAGTTACTCGGCATCATATAATTCACCCCTCCACTTT. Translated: CASSYSASYNSPLHF.

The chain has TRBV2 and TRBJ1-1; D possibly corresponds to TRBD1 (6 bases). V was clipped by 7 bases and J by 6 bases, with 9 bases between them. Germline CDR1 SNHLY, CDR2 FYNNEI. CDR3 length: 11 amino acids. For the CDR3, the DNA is TGTGCCAGCAATCGGGGGCCTGAAGCTTTCTTT. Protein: CASNRGPEAFF.

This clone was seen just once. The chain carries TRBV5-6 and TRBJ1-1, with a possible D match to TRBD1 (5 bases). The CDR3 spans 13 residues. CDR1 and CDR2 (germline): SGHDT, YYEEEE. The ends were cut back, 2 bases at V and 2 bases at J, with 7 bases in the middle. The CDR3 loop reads CASSLGTNTEAFF. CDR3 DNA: TGTGCCAGCAGCTTAGGGACCAACACTGAAGCTTTCTTT.

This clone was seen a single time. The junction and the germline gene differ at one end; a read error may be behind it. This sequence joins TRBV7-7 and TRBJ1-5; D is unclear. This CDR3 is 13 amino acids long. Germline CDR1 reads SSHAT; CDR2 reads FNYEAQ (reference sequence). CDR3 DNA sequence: TGTGCTAGCAGCGTCGCCGCCAATCAGCCCCAGCATTTT. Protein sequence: CASSVAANQPQHF.